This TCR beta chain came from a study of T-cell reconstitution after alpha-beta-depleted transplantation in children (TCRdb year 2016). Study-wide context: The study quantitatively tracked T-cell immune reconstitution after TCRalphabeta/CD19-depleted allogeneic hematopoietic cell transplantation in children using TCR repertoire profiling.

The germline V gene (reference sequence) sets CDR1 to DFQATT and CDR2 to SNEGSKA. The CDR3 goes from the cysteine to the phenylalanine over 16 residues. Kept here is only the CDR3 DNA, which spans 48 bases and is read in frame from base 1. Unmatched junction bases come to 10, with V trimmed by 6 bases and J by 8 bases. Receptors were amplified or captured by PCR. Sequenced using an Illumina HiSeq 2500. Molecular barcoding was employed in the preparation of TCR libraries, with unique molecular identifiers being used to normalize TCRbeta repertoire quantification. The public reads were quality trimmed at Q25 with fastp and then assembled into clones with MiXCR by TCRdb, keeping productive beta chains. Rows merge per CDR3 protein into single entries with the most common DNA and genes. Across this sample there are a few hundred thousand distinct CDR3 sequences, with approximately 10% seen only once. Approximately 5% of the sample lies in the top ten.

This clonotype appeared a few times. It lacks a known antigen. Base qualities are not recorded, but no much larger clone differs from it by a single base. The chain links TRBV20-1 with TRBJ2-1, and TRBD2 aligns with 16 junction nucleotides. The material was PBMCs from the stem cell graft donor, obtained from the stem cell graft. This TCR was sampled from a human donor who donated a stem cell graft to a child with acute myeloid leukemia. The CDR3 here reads CSASPEGLAGGYEQFF. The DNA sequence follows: TGCAGTGCATCGCCCGAGGGACTAGCGGGGGGGTATGAGCAGTTCTTC.